These 28 T cell receptor beta chains share one sample of origin, sequenced in a study of spatial heterogeneity in lung cancer. Findings and limits, study-wide: Tracking of tumor mutation counts was seen in expanded intratumoral alpha and beta TCR counts.

Antigens for these TCRs are unknown. Stated time point: sample taken at primary tumor resection. TCRdb reprocessed the 5' RACE reads via MiXCR and lists one record per CDR3 protein. Counted here are around 6,400 distinct CDR3 sequences, 6.7% occurring once; the ten biggest clones make up roughly 12%. The source was lung tumor tissue, collected at surgery. The receptors shown here come from a male donor with early-stage non-small cell lung cancer.

In this sample, this clonotype turned up many times. V and J are TRBV5-1 and TRBJ2-5; 11 nucleotides agree with TRBD2. The germline V gene encodes CDR1 SGHRS and CDR2 YFSETQ. The CDR3 loop spans 16 amino acids. After removal of 4 bases from V and 2 bases from J, the junction contained 7 bases not matched to a gene. The CDR3 DNA sequence: TGCGCCAGCAGCACATCACTAGCGGGAGTTCAAGAGACCCAGTACTTC. It specifies CASSTSLAGVQETQYF.

This clonotype is medium-sized (0.01 to 0.1%) by share. The V and J genes are TRBV28 and TRBJ2-1, with D tentatively TRBD2 (6 bases). Germline V gives CDR1 MDHEN, CDR2 SYDVKM. The V and J ends lost 2 bases and 4 bases respectively, with 12 bases between them. The CDR3 contains 15 residues. CDR3: CASSLPGLMYNEQFF. The CDR3 nucleotides are TGTGCCAGCAGTTTACCGGGACTCATGTACAATGAGCAGTTCTTC.

At least ten counts were recorded for this clonotype. The J gene is TRBJ2-7, the V gene TRBV20-1; 8 bases match TRBD1. Germline V gives CDR1 DFQATT, CDR2 SNEGSKA (reference sequence). The V and J ends lost 5 bases and 3 bases, in that order; junction bases with no gene match: 6. This CDR3 is 13 amino acids long. CDR3 in amino acids: CSAPGQGVYEQYF. In DNA, the CDR3 is TGCAGTGCTCCAGGACAGGGCGTCTACGAGCAGTACTTC.

This clonotype was found many times. The J gene is TRBJ1-5, the V gene TRBV12-3 or TRBV12-4; the D gene is possibly TRBD1 (6 bases). The CDR3 is 14 residues long. The V end lost 3 bases, the J end lost 5 bases, and 11 bases lay between the germline ends. CDR3 DNA: TGTGCCAGCAGTTTTTGGGGGGCCGATCAGCCCCAGCATTTT. Translation gives CASSFWGADQPQHF.

This clonotype was detected many times. The chain uses TRBV12-3 or TRBV12-4 and TRBJ2-7, with 8 bases lining up with TRBD1. The V segment lost 4 bases and the J segment 6 bases; nucleotides outside the gene matches: 11. This CDR3 has 15 residues. The CDR3 loop is CASSSAETGAGEQYF. The CDR3 DNA reads TGTGCCAGCAGTTCTGCAGAGACAGGGGCGGGCGAGCAGTACTTC.

This clonotype came up many times. The V gene is TRBV29-1, the J gene TRBJ2-5, with 13 bases lining up with TRBD2. The CDR3 loop spans 14 amino acids. In germline, CDR1 is SQVTM, CDR2 ANQGSEA. The V and J ends lost 7 bases and 5 bases, in that order; junction bases with no gene match: 7. CDR3 DNA sequence: TGCAGCGCAGGACTAGCGGGAGTCGGGGAGACCCAGTACTTC. Its translation is CSAGLAGVGETQYF.

In its sample, this clonotype was seen many times. The chain couples TRBV4-1 to TRBJ2-2; D is perhaps TRBD1 (5 bases). Germline values: CDR1 MGHRA, CDR2 YSYEKL. The CDR3 runs 15 residues. The ends were cut back, 5 bases at V and 6 bases at J, with 16 bases in the middle. The DNA of the CDR3 is TGCGCCAGCAGCAACCGACAGTTTGGAGCCGGGGAGCTGTTTTTT. Translated: CASSNRQFGAGELFF.

This clonotype was detected many times. V usage is TRBV4-3 and J usage is TRBJ2-3, with 8 bases that match TRBD1. V lost 3 bases, J lost 3 bases, and 8 bases stayed unmatched. The V gene's germline CDR1 is LGHNA and CDR2 YSLEER. There are 16 residues in the CDR3. This chain's CDR3 is CASSQEDRGGTDTQYF. The CDR3 nucleotides are TGCGCCAGCAGCCAGGAAGACAGGGGTGGAACAGATACGCAGTATTTT.

In its sample, this clonotype was seen many times. The chain joins TRBV4-2 to TRBJ2-5; weak D call: TRBD1 (6 bases). Per the germline V gene, CDR1 is LGHNA and CDR2 is YNFKEQ. Trimming cost V 1 base and J 2 bases, with 17 bases left between them. The CDR3 contains 17 residues. CDR3 in amino acids: CASSQGSGDRRQETQYF. The CDR3, as DNA: TGTGCCAGCAGCCAAGGATCAGGGGATAGGAGGCAAGAGACCCAGTACTTC.

In this sample, this clonotype is medium-sized (0.01 to 0.1%). The chain is built from TRBV10-3 and TRBJ2-7; 11 bases are shared with TRBD2. V lost 0 bases and J lost 0; bases outside the gene matches: 7. CDR1 ENHRY and CDR2 SYGVKD come from the germline V gene. This CDR3 is built from 18 residues. The CDR3 is CAISESIIAGGSSYEQYF. The CDR3 region has the DNA TGTGCCATCAGTGAGTCGATAATAGCGGGAGGGAGCTCCTACGAGCAGTACTTC.

Sample share makes this clonotype medium-sized (0.01 to 0.1%). CDR3 protein: CAISDSLAGTSYEQYF. The CDR3 region has the DNA TGTGCCATCAGTGATTCATTAGCGGGGACCTCCTACGAGCAGTACTTC. The V gene is TRBV10-3, the J gene TRBJ2-7; 8 nucleotides align to TRBD2. V shed 3 bases, J shed 0 bases, and the junction held 7 bases outside the gene matches. Germline assignment: CDR1 ENHRY and CDR2 SYGVKD. CDR3 length: 16 amino acids.

This clonotype was observed at least ten times. The V and J genes are TRBV29-1 and TRBJ2-1, with 13 bases fitting TRBD2. After removal of 6 bases from V and 2 bases from J, the junction contained 4 bases not matched to a gene. The CDR3 has 15 residues. Germline loops: CDR1 SQVTM, CDR2 ANQGSEA. DNA for the CDR3: TGCAGCGTGAGGGGACTAGCGGGACCCTACAATGAGCAGTTCTTC. It translates to CSVRGLAGPYNEQFF.

This clonotype ranks as medium-sized. The V call is TRBV5-1, the J call TRBJ2-2; D gene ambiguous. This CDR3 contains 14 residues. The germline CDR1 and CDR2 sequences are SGHRS and YFSETQ. The V end lost 1 base, the J end lost 4 bases, and 8 bases lay between the germline ends. CDR3 amino acids: CASSLPTGTGELFF. The CDR3 DNA follows: TGCGCCAGCAGCTTGCCGACTGGCACCGGGGAGCTGTTTTTT.

This clonotype is medium-sized. The V and J genes are TRBV6-1 and TRBJ2-3, with D unclear. CDR3 length equals 13 residues. Trimming stripped 1 base from V and 5 bases from J, with 7 bases between. Germline CDR1 and CDR2: MNHNS and SASEGT. The CDR3 nucleotides read TGTGCCAGCAGTGAAGACCCAAAAGATACGCAGTATTTT. Its protein product is CASSEDPKDTQYF.

This clonotype was observed at least ten times. The chain recombines TRBV19 with TRBJ2-1, with D possibly TRBD2 on 7 matching bases. Germline lookup yields CDR1 LNHDA and CDR2 SQIVND (reference sequence). Trimming left V 3 bases short and J 10 bases short, with 16 bases between. There are 14 residues in the CDR3. The CDR3 here is CASSIRGGAGEQFF. The DNA for the CDR3 is TGTGCCAGTAGTATTCGAGGGGGGGCAGGCGAGCAGTTCTTC.

This clonotype is deemed medium-sized (0.01 to 0.1%). V gene TRBV29-1 combines with J gene TRBJ2-3; D is possibly TRBD1 (6 bases). Looked up from germline, CDR1 is SQVTM and CDR2 is ANQGSEA. V dropped 7 bases and J dropped 2 bases, with 16 bases sitting between them. The CDR3 has 14 amino acids. DNA for the CDR3: TGCAGCGCCACGCGAACAGGGAACACAGATACGCAGTATTTT. Translated, it gives CSATRTGNTDTQYF.

Relative to its sample, this clonotype is medium-sized (0.01 to 0.1%). This sequence joins TRBV20-1 and TRBJ2-1, with D uncertain. From germline, CDR1 is DFQATT and CDR2 SNEGSKA (reference sequence). The CDR3 length is 12 residues. Trimming stripped 0 bases from V and 10 bases from J, with 10 bases between. The CDR3 nucleotides are TGCAGTGCTAGAGATGGTCTCCACGAGCAGTTCTTC. Amino acid sequence: CSARDGLHEQFF.

This clonotype qualifies as medium-sized (0.01 to 0.1%). This chain links TRBV20-1 with TRBJ2-7; unclear D gene. The V gene's germline CDR1 is DFQATT and CDR2 SNEGSKA (reference sequence). This CDR3 spans 15 amino acids. V lost 1 base and J lost 0, with 13 bases in between. The CDR3 here is CSARVVGTSSYEQYF. For the CDR3, the DNA is TGCAGTGCTAGAGTCGTGGGAACGAGCTCCTACGAGCAGTACTTC.

This clonotype was picked up many times. The chain recombines TRBV5-6 with TRBJ2-5; weak D call: TRBD1 (5 bases). The V end lost 4 bases, the J end lost 1 base, and 14 bases lay between the germline ends. There are 15 residues in the CDR3. CDR1 SGHDT and CDR2 YYEEEE come from the germline V gene. This chain's CDR3 is CASSTYRFFQETQYF. The DNA for the CDR3 is TGTGCCAGCAGCACCTACAGGTTTTTCCAAGAGACCCAGTACTTC.

This clonotype was counted at least ten times. The rearrangement links TRBV7-8 to TRBJ2-1, with 9 bases fitting TRBD2. Trimming removed 8 bases from V and 3 bases from J; junction bases left unmatched: 5. CDR1 and CDR2 (germline): SGHVS, FQNEAQ. CDR3 length: 14 amino acids. In DNA form, the CDR3 reads TGTGCCAGCGGGGCTAGCGGGAACTACAATGAGCAGTTCTTC. Encoded protein: CASGASGNYNEQFF. Complete variable domain (other parts from reference TRBV7-8 and TRBJ2-1): GAGVSQSPRYKVAKRGQDVALRCDPISGHVSLFWYQQALGQGPEFLTYFQNEAQLDKSGLPSDRFFAERPEGSVSTLKIQRTQQEDSAVYLCASGASGNYNEQFFGPGTRLTVL.

Many counts were recorded for this clonotype. V usage is TRBV5-1 and J usage is TRBJ2-3; TRBD1 aligns across 11 bases. Germline V gene lookup returns CDR1 SGHRS and CDR2 YFSETQ. The CDR3 length is 14 residues. Trimming cost V 4 bases and J 6 bases; bases outside gene matches: 4. The CDR3 reads CASSTGQGVDTQYF. The CDR3 nucleotides are TGCGCCAGCAGCACGGGACAGGGGGTGGATACGCAGTATTTT.

This clonotype is termed medium-sized. This chain joins TRBV11-2 and TRBJ2-1; D is uncertain. The CDR3 covers 15 residues. Per the germline V gene, CDR1 is SGHAT and CDR2 is FQNNGV. V lost 5 bases to trimming and J lost 0 bases, with 11 bases between them. The CDR3 spells CASSPDLSSYNEQFF. The CDR3 DNA reads as TGTGCCAGCAGCCCGGACCTGAGCTCCTACAATGAGCAGTTCTTC. The whole variable domain, remainder taken from reference TRBV11-2 and TRBJ2-1, is EAGVAQSPRYKIIEKRQSVAFWCNPISGHATLYWYQQILGQGPKLLIQFQNNGVVDDSQLPKDRFSAERLKGVDSTLKIQPAKLEDSAVYLCASSPDLSSYNEQFFGPGTRLTVL.

On this clonotype itself: At one end the junction does not follow the germline gene, possibly because of a read error. The gene calls are TRBV24-1 and TRBJ2-5; D unresolved. CDR3 length: 14 amino acids. Germline lookup yields CDR1 KGHDR and CDR2 SFDVKD. The CDR3 reads CVTSGPGFQESQYF. The CDR3 DNA is TGTGTCACCAGTGGTCCGGGCTTTCAAGAGTCCCAGTACTTC.

This clonotype was seen just once. The chain has TRBV7-2 and TRBJ2-5, with 9 bases identical to TRBD1. J was trimmed by 5 bases and V by 6 bases; bases with no gene match: 7. Germline V gene data show CDR1 as SGHTA and CDR2 as FQGNSA. CDR3 length equals 14 residues. DNA of the CDR3: TGTGCCAGCAGATTTACAGGGGGCGGTGAGACCCAGTACTTC. Its protein product is CASRFTGGGETQYF.

This clonotype was counted many times. The chain recombines TRBV30 with TRBJ1-5; D unresolved. Trimming removed 1 base at V and 0 bases at J, with 7 bases between. The CDR3 extends over 14 amino acids. Germline V gene sequence: CDR1 GTSNPN, CDR2 SVGIG (reference sequence). CDR3 DNA: TGTGCCTGGAGTGCGGGCAGTAGCAATCAGCCCCAGCATTTT. Amino acid sequence: CAWSAGSSNQPQHF.

This clonotype has a count of ten or more. V gene TRBV29-1 combines with J gene TRBJ2-1; D gene unclear. CDR3 size: 11 residues. Trimming took off 2 bases at V and 8 bases at J, with 7 bases between the two ends. Germline V gives CDR1 SQVTM, CDR2 ANQGSEA. CDR3 sequence reads: CSVELRHEQFF. CDR3 DNA: TGCAGCGTTGAATTACGGCATGAGCAGTTCTTC.

The V gene is TRBV4-1, the J gene TRBJ2-7; D is possibly TRBD2 (5 bases). The V gene's germline CDR1 is MGHRA and CDR2 YSYEKL. V was trimmed by 0 bases and J by 2 bases, leaving 11 bases between them. The CDR3 consists of 15 residues. Here the CDR3 reads CASSQDPSPAYEQYF. CDR3 in DNA: TGCGCCAGCAGCCAAGACCCTAGCCCGGCCTACGAGCAGTACTTC.

This clonotype is medium-sized within its sample. The CDR3 DNA reads TGTGCCAGCAGCCGACAGGGGGAATTCTCTGAAGCTTTCTTT. It yields the protein CASSRQGEFSEAFF. The chain is built from TRBV12-3 or TRBV12-4 and TRBJ1-1, with 9 bases lining up with TRBD1. V was clipped by 6 bases and J by 6 bases; unmatched bases: 8. The CDR3 length is 14 residues.